Listed below are T cell receptor beta chains from one sample, sequenced in a study of Ad26.COV2.S vaccination and SARS-CoV-2 variants. Profiled with immunoSEQ multiplex PCR; TCRdb holds only in-frame clones, not every one. The sample holds about 680,000 clones; roughly nine tenths are singletons and the top ten take approximately 1.5%. The sample consisted of peripheral blood, taken in a trial of Ad26.COV2.S vaccine versus placebo. The source of these receptors is a person aged 18-65 years who received the Ad26.COV2.S COVID-19 vaccine or a placebo. The CDR3 runs from the conserved cysteine through the conserved F or W. The D gene is left open where the match is weak. Rows may omit the clone size; those that give it use once, few, many or a size class.

clone_size j_call v_call d_call cdr3_nt cdr3_aa
. TRBJ1-2 TRBV11-2 TRBD1 TGTGCCAGCAGCTTACCCCGGGACAGGGGAGGTATTAACTATGGCTACACCTTC CASSLPRDRGGINYGYTF
once TRBJ2-3 TRBV30 . TGTGCCTGGGCGATAGGGGGCACAGATACGCAGTATTTT CAWAIGGTDTQYF
. TRBJ1-5 TRBV6-2/TRBV6-3 . TGTGCCAGCAGTTACGCCGGGACTAGTCAGCCCCAGCATTTT CASSYAGTSQPQHF
. TRBJ2-7 TRBV10-3 TRBD1 TGTGCCATCAGTGACGAGACAGGGGAACGAGGTTCCTACGAGCAGTACTTC CAISDETGERGSYEQYF
. TRBJ2-1 TRBV30 TRBD1 TGTGCCTGGAGTCACGTGACAGGGGGCTTTAATGAGCAGTTCTTC CAWSHVTGGFNEQFF
. TRBJ2-1 TRBV3-1/TRBV3-2 . TGTGCCAGCAGCCAAGTCACGGGAAAAGGAAACAATGAGCAGTTCTTC CASSQVTGKGNNEQFF
. TRBJ2-7 TRBV4-1 . TGCGCCAGCAGCCAAAAAGGGGCAGGCCCCTACGAGCAGTACTTC CASSQKGAGPYEQYF
. TRBJ2-7 TRBV29-1 . TGCAGCGTTGCCGGGCGCTTCTCCTACGAGCAGTACTTC CSVAGRFSYEQYF
. TRBJ2-1 TRBV27 TRBD2 TGTGCCAGTAGCGGGAGGGTAATGAATGAGCAGTTCTTC CASSGRVMNEQFF
. TRBJ1-2 TRBV5-4 TRBD1 TGTGCCAGCAGCTTGCCGACAGGGTATGGCTACACCTTC CASSLPTGYGYTF
. TRBJ1-1 TRBV4-1 . TGCGCCAGCAGCCCCGAGGGGTTGAACACTGAAGCTTTCTTT CASSPEGLNTEAFF
. TRBJ2-5 TRBV9 . TGTGCCAGCAGCCCGGCACAGACCCAAGAGACCCAGTACTTC CASSPAQTQETQYF
. TRBJ2-7 TRBV19 . TGTGCCAGTAGTAGGATCAGAGGATACGAGCAGTACTTC CASSRIRGYEQYF
. TRBJ1-1 TRBV10-3 . TGTGCCATCAGTGGTGGGGGACCCACTGAAGCTTTCTTT CAISGGGPTEAFF
. TRBJ2-7 TRBV6-1 TRBD1 TGTGCCAGCAGTGATTACAGGGGGGCCTACGAGCAGTACTTC CASSDYRGAYEQYF
once TRBJ1-4 TRBV11-2 TRBD1 TGTGCCAGCAGCTTAGAACCTCCGGGACAGGGCCCTTTGGCTAATGAAAAACTGTTTTTT CASSLEPPGQGPLANEKLFF
. TRBJ1-6 TRBV12-3/TRBV12-4 . TGTGCCAGCTCCACCCCCCCCTCACCCCTCCACTTT CASSTPPSPLHF
. TRBJ2-7 TRBV5-1 . TGCGCCAGCAGCTTGCCCGACTACACCTACGAGCAGTACTTC CASSLPDYTYEQYF
. TRBJ1-4 TRBV5-4 . TGTGCCAGCAGCTTGACATCGGGACCTTTGTTTTTT CASSLTSGPLFF
. TRBJ2-3 TRBV7-6 . TGTGCCAGCGCGAAACAGGGAGATCCTAGCACAGATACGCAGTATTTT CASAKQGDPSTDTQYF
. TRBJ1-1 TRBV3-1/TRBV3-2 . TGTGCCAGCAGCCAAGCCCGAGACGGACACCTTGAAGCTTTCTTT CASSQARDGHLEAFF
. TRBJ2-1 TRBV13 . TGTGCCAGCAGCCAGCGGAACAATGAGCAGTTCTTC CASSQRNNEQFF
. TRBJ2-7 TRBV5-5 TRBD1 TGTGCCAGCAGCCCTCGGACAGGGTGGAACGAGCAGTACTTC CASSPRTGWNEQYF
. TRBJ1-5 TRBV5-5 . TGTGCCAGCAGTCCCGGGGTCTATAGCAATCAGCCCCAGCATTTT CASSPGVYSNQPQHF
. TRBJ1-1 TRBV3-1/TRBV3-2 TRBD1 TGTGCCAGCAGCCCATGGGACAGGCGGAACACTGAAGCTTTCTTT CASSPWDRRNTEAFF
. TRBJ2-7 TRBV27 TRBD1 TGTGCCAGCAGCAAAACCGGGACAGTAAGGAACGAGCAGTACTTC CASSKTGTVRNEQYF
. TRBJ2-1 TRBV7-9 TRBD2 TGTGCCAGCAGCTCAACTAGCGGGATGTTCGATGAGCAGTTCTTC CASSSTSGMFDEQFF
. TRBJ2-3 TRBV27 TRBD1 TGTGCCAGCAGGACAGGGGGCACAGATACGCAGTATTTT CASRTGGTDTQYF
. TRBJ2-7 TRBV7-9 . TGTGCCAGCAGCTTACGGACAGAGTCCTACGAGCAGTACTTC CASSLRTESYEQYF
. TRBJ2-5 TRBV7-8 TRBD2 TGTGCCAGCAGCCCTGGACTAGACCATGAGACCCAGTACTTC CASSPGLDHETQYF
. TRBJ1-2 TRBV19 . TGTGCCAGTAGTTTTATTACCCGGGACGGGCTTAACTATGGCTACACCTTC CASSFITRDGLNYGYTF
few TRBJ2-7 TRBV11-2 . TGTGCCAGCAGCTTATCCCCAGGCCCCCACGAGCAGTACTTC CASSLSPGPHEQYF
. TRBJ1-1 TRBV7-3 . TGTGCCAGCAGACAGGGCCTGAACACTGAAGCTTTCTTT CASRQGLNTEAFF
. TRBJ1-4 TRBV18 TRBD1 TGTGCCAGCTCACCGCCGGGACAGCAAAAACTGTTTTTT CASSPPGQQKLFF
. TRBJ2-1 TRBV5-4 TRBD1 TGTGCCAGCAGCTGGACAGGTAGCTCCTACAATGAGCAGTTCTTC CASSWTGSSYNEQFF
. TRBJ1-1 TRBV3-1/TRBV3-2 . TGTGCCAGCAGCCAAATGTACGGGAAGGTCACTGAAGCTTTCTTT CASSQMYGKVTEAFF
. TRBJ2-6 TRBV15 . TGTGCCACCAGCAGAGAGGGGGAGATTTCTGGGGCCAACGTCCTGACTTTC CATSREGEISGANVLTF
. TRBJ1-4 TRBV7-9 TRBD1 TGTGCCAGCAGCTTAGCGACAGGGGAGGAAAAACTGTTTTTT CASSLATGEEKLFF
once TRBJ1-3 TRBV9 . TGTGCCAGCAGCGCAGGGACCTCTGGAAACACCATATATTTT CASSAGTSGNTIYF
. TRBJ2-2 TRBV24-1 TRBD2 TGTGCCACCAGTAGTAGCGGGCACACCGGGGAGCTGTTTTTT CATSSSGHTGELFF
few TRBJ1-6 TRBV4-2 . TGTGCCAGCAGCCAGCGAACGTGGGGGCCAGATTCACCCCTCCACTTT CASSQRTWGPDSPLHF
. TRBJ1-1 TRBV29-1 . TGCAGCGTCGACGGGCCCACTGAAGCTTTCTTT CSVDGPTEAFF
. TRBJ2-1 TRBV12-3/TRBV12-4 . TGTGCCAGCAGTCGGTACAATGAGCAGTTCTTC CASSRYNEQFF
. TRBJ1-1 TRBV19 . TGTGCCAGTAGAGCCAGAGCCGCCGACACTGAAGCTTTCTTT CASRARAADTEAFF
. TRBJ2-3 TRBV11-2 TRBD2 TGTGCCAGCAGGCGCAGTCGAGCGGGAGGGGCAGATACGCAGTATTTT CASRRSRAGGADTQYF
. TRBJ1-1 TRBV27 . TGTGCCAGCAGTTTGGGGGAGATGAACACTGAAGCTTTCTTT CASSLGEMNTEAFF
. TRBJ1-1 TRBV7-2 . TGTGCCAGCAGCAAGAATAAGGGGCCGAGGAACACTGAAGCTTTCTTT CASSKNKGPRNTEAFF
. TRBJ1-4 TRBV12-3/TRBV12-4 . TGTGCCATCTCCTCGACGGTGAATGAAAAACTGTTTTTT CAISSTVNEKLFF
. TRBJ2-2 TRBV6-6 TRBD1 TGTGCCAGCAGTTACGGGACAGGGGCCCTCTGGGAGCTGTTTTTT CASSYGTGALWELFF
. TRBJ1-5 TRBV4-1 . TGCGCCAGCAGCCAAGCAGGGTTGGGTCAGCCCCAGCATTTT CASSQAGLGQPQHF
. TRBJ2-1 TRBV21-1 . TGTGCCAGCACCTTCCTGGGGAGTGGCTACAATGAGCAGTTCTTC CASTFLGSGYNEQFF
. TRBJ2-2 TRBV19 TRBD2 TGTGCCAGTAGTGTAGGGAGGGGCACCGGGGAGCTGTTTTTT CASSVGRGTGELFF
. TRBJ1-2 TRBV7-9 . TGTGCCAGCAGCTTAGCCGACTGGGGCTACACCTTC CASSLADWGYTF
. TRBJ2-1 TRBV15 TRBD1 TGTGCCACCAGCAGAGACCCGGGGACAGGGGCCCATGAGCAGTTCTTC CATSRDPGTGAHEQFF